One and the same sample provided the 10 T cell receptor beta chains below, sequenced in a study of cytomegalovirus exposure and HLA in healthy donors. Primers: 60 Vbeta forward and 13 Jbeta reverse. Method: immunoSEQ multiplex PCR; TCRdb's copy keeps in-frame clones and lacks some. This sample has some 110,000 clones, with 77% found just once. Sequenced material: PBMCs. The origin of the receptors is a woman in her thirties or forties in good health and CMV-seropositive.

The chain couples TRBV10-1 to TRBJ2-7; possible D gene TRBD2, 5 bases. Per the germline V gene, CDR1 is WNHNN and CDR2 is SYGVQD (reference sequence). The CDR3 covers 12 residues. V shed 6 bases and J shed 2 bases, with 8 bases lying between them. Written as DNA, the CDR3 is TGCGCCAGCAGCTCCGGGACCTACGAGCAGTACTTC. It is translated as CASSSGTYEQYF.

This clone is a singleton in its sample. The J gene is TRBJ2-5, the V gene TRBV20-1; tentatively, D is TRBD2 (5 bases). Germline lookup yields CDR1 DFQATT and CDR2 SNEGSKA (reference sequence). With 6 bases removed from V and 5 bases from J, the gap between germline ends came to 10 bases. The CDR3 is 11 residues long. The CDR3 loop is CSASGGETQYF. CDR3 bases: TGCAGTGCCTCCGGCGGGGAGACCCAGTACTTC.

This sequence joins TRBV18 and TRBJ2-1, with 11 bases aligning to TRBD2. This CDR3 has 16 residues. The J segment lost 7 bases and the V segment lost 3 bases, leaving 8 bases of the junction unmatched. Germline CDR1 reads KGHSH; CDR2 reads LQKENI. The CDR3 is CASSPTGTSGPNEQFF. The CDR3 bases are TGTGCCAGCTCACCTACCGGGACTAGCGGACCTAATGAGCAGTTCTTC.

The chain has TRBV9 and TRBJ2-3, with TRBD1 identical over 9 bases. CDR1 and CDR2 (germline): SGDLS, YYNGEE. CDR3 length: 14 amino acids. The V segment lost 0 bases and the J segment 5 bases; nucleotides outside the gene matches: 1. CDR3 DNA: TGTGCCAGCAGCGTAGGGACAGGGGAAGATACGCAGTATTTT. It yields the protein CASSVGTGEDTQYF.

The J gene is TRBJ1-2, the V gene TRBV19; 8 bases are a match to TRBD1. The CDR3 contains 14 residues. Per the germline V gene, CDR1 is LNHDA and CDR2 is SQIVND (reference sequence). V lost 3 bases and J lost 5; bases outside the gene matches: 5. CDR3 sequence reads: CASSMRDRLYGYTF. For the CDR3, the DNA is TGTGCCAGTAGTATGCGGGACAGGCTATATGGCTACACCTTC.

This clone was picked up a small number of times. This sequence joins TRBV27 and TRBJ2-1, with D possibly being TRBD2 (5 bases). Germline CDR1 and CDR2: MNHEY and SMNVEV (reference sequence). V was cut by 6 bases and J by 8 bases, with 17 bases left in between. The CDR3 spans 14 residues. The CDR3 nucleotides read TGTGCCAGCAGACGCCCCGGACTCTCGGATGAGCAGTTCTTC. Protein: CASRRPGLSDEQFF.

This chain connects TRBV7-9 to TRBJ2-2; a possible D gene is TRBD2 (7 bases). V was clipped by 0 bases and J by 3 bases, with 14 bases between them. Per germline, CDR1 SEHNR and CDR2 FQNEAQ (reference sequence). CDR3 size: 17 residues. CDR3 loop: CASSLARGGMDTGELFF. CDR3 in DNA: TGTGCCAGCAGCTTAGCGAGGGGGGGTATGGACACCGGGGAGCTGTTTTTT.

The chain links TRBV10-3 to TRBJ2-1; TRBD2 aligns across 7 bases. The germline gives CDR1 ENHRY, CDR2 SYGVKD. CDR3 length equals 14 residues. The V segment lost 4 bases and the J segment 8 bases; nucleotides outside the gene matches: 8. In nucleotides, the CDR3 is TGTGCCATCAGTGTGGGCGGGAGCTCCCATGAGCAGTTCTTC. Translated: CAISVGGSSHEQFF.

The rearrangement uses TRBV10-2 and TRBJ2-7; TRBD2 is a possible D gene (6 bases). The CDR3 sequence is 13 residues long. In germline, CDR1 is WSHSY, CDR2 SAAADI. The V end lost 0 bases, the J end lost 5 bases, and 8 bases lay between the germline ends. In nucleotides, the CDR3 is TGCGCCAGCAGTGAGTCTGGGGAGGACGAGCAGTACTTC. This sequence encodes CASSESGEDEQYF.

The rearrangement joins TRBV7-9 to TRBJ2-3, with 7 bases lining up with TRBD2. Germline V gives CDR1 SEHNR, CDR2 FQNEAQ (reference sequence). This CDR3 region has 16 residues. With 0 bases clipped from V and 2 bases from J, the junction kept 5 bases outside the gene matches. CDR3 nucleotides: TGTGCCAGCAGCTTAGCTAGCGGGTATTCCACAGATACGCAGTATTTT. Residues: CASSLASGYSTDTQYF.